This T cell receptor (beta chain) was retrieved from a study of patients and donors after allogeneic stem cell transplantation. TCRdb fed the RT-PCR reads into MiXCR, producing one record per CDR3 protein. The table has some 880,000 distinct CDR3 sequences, under 20% seen once. Trimming took off 3 bases at V and 2 bases at J, with 15 bases between the two ends. CDR3 length equals 16 residues. This clonotype was seen at least ten times. This clonotype originated in a human donor who was either an allogeneic HSCT recipient or a stem cell or donor lymphocyte infusion donor (not recorded which). It is not recorded whose cells these are; they may come from a transplant donor. Sequencing was done on a sample of blood, either unsorted or a sorted T cell fraction (not recorded which). V usage is TRBV12-3 or TRBV12-4 and J usage is TRBJ2-3; possibly TRBD2 for D (6 bases). CDR3 loop: CASSLLIGTPTDTQYF. The CDR3 DNA sequence: TGTGCCAGCAGTTTGCTAATCGGGACTCCCACAGATACGCAGTATTTT.